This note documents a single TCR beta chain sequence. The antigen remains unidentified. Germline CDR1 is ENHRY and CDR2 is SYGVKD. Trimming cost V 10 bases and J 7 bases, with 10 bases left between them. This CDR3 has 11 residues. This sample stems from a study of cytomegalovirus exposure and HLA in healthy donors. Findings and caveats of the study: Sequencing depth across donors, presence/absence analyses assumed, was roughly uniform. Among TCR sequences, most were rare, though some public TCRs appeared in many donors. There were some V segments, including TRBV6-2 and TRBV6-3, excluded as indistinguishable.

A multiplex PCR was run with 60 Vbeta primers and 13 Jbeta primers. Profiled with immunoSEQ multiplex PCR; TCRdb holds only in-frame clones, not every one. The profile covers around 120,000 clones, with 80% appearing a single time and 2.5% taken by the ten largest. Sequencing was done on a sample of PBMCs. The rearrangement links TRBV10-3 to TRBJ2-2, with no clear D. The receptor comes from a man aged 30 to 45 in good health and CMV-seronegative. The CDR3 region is CATIFGGELFF. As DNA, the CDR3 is TGTGCCACCATCTTCGGCGGGGAGCTGTTTTTT.